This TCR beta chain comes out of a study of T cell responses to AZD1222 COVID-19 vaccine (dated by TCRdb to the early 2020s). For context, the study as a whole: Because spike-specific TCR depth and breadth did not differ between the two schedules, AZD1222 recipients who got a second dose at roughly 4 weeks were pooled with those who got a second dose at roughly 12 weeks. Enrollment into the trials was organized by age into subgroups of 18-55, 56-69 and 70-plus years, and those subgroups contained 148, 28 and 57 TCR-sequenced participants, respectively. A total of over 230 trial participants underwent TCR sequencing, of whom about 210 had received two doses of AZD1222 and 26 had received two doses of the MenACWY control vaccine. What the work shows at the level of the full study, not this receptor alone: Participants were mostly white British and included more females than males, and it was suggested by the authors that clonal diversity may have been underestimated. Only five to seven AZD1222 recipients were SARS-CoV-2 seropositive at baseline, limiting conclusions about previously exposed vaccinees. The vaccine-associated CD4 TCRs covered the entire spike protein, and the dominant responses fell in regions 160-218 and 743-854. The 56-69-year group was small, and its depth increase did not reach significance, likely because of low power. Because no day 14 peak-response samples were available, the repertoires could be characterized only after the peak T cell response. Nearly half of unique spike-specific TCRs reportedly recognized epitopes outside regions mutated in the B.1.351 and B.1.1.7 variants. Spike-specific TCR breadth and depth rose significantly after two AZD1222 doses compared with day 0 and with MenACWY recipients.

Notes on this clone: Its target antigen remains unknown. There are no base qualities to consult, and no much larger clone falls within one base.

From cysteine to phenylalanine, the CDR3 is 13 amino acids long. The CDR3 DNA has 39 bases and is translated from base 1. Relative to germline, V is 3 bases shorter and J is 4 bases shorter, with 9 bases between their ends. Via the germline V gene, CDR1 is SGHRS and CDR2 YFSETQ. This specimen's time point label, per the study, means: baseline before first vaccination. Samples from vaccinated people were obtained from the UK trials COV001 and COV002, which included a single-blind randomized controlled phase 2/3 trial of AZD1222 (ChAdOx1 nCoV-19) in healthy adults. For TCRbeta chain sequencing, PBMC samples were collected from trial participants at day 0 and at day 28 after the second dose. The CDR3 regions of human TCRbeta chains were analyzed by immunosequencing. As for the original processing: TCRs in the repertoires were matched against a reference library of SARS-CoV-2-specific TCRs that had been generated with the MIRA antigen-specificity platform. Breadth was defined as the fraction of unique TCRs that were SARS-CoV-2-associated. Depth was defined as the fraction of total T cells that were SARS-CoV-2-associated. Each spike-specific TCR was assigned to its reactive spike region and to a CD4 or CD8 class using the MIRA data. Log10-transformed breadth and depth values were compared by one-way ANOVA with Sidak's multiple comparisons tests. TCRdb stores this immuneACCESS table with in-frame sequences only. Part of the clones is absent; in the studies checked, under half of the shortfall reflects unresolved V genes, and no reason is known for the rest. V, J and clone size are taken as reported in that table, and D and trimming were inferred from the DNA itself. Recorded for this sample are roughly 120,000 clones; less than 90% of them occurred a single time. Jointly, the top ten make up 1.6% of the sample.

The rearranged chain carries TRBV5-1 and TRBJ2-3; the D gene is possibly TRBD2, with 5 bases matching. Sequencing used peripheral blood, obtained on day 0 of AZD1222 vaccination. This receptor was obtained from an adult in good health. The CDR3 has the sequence CASSWTVADTQYF. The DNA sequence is TGCGCCAGCAGCTGGACTGTCGCAGATACGCAGTATTTT.